The 3 T cell receptor beta chains listed next were all sequenced from one sample in a study of cytomegalovirus exposure and HLA in healthy donors. Both 60 Vbeta primers and 13 Jbeta primers went into the PCR. This table comes from immunoSEQ multiplex PCR, and its TCRdb copy is limited to in-frame clones, with some not included. The table shows about 71,000 clones, with 70% to 80% occurring only once. Input material: PBMCs. These receptors were collected from a woman in her 50s in good health and CMV-seropositive.

V usage is TRBV4-3 and J usage is TRBJ2-7; 7 bases are a match to TRBD1. Trimming removed 1 base from V and 2 bases from J; junction bases left unmatched: 5. The CDR3 totals 15 residues. Germline-derived CDR1 and CDR2 are LGHNA and YSLEER. The CDR3 DNA is TGCGCCAGCAGCCAAGTAGGGGACAGAGCCTACGAGCAGTACTTC. Translation gives CASSQVGDRAYEQYF.

V is TRBV29-1 and J is TRBJ2-5; TRBD2 aligns across 8 bases. Trimming cost V 4 bases and J 5 bases; bases outside gene matches: 9. The CDR3 sequence is 14 residues long. Germline V gives CDR1 SQVTM, CDR2 ANQGSEA. CDR3 sequence (DNA): TGCAGCGTTGTACGGGGGGGCTGGGGGGAGACCCAGTACTTC. Its protein product is CSVVRGGWGETQYF. The full variable domain, in which reference TRBV29-1 and TRBJ2-5 provide the parts outside the CDR3, is SAVISQKPSRDICQRGTSLTIQCQVDSQVTMMFWYRQQPGQSLTLIATANQGSEATYESGFVIDKFPISRPNLTFSTLTVSNMSPEDSSIYLCSVVRGGWGETQYFGPGTRLLVL.

The sample holds a few counts of this clone. The J gene is TRBJ1-5, the V gene TRBV9; 8 bases match TRBD1. The V gene end was trimmed by 2 bases and the J gene end by 7 bases; junction bases not matched to a gene: 8. The germline gives CDR1 SGDLS, CDR2 YYNGEE. There are 15 residues in the CDR3. CDR3 sequence reads: CASSVSQGAGQPQHF. The CDR3 nucleotides are TGTGCCAGCAGCGTGTCGCAGGGGGCCGGACAGCCCCAGCATTTT.